Presented here are 6 T cell receptor beta chains from one specimen sequenced in a study of blood T cell repertoires in COVID-19. TCRdb's copy holds only in-frame clones and misses some; the assay was immunoSEQ multiplex PCR. The data contain under 250,000 clones, about 85% of them seen just once; the ten biggest clones take up approximately 8.7%. Input material: peripheral blood. The receptor set was obtained from a woman aged 80 or over with acute or convalescent COVID-19.

Written as DNA, the CDR3 is TGTGCCAGCAGCGCCAGGGACAGGGGCTCTGAAGCTTTCTTT. This sequence encodes CASSARDRGSEAFF. The chain carries TRBV9 and TRBJ1-1; 10 bases fit TRBD1. The V segment lost 3 bases and the J segment 6 bases; nucleotides outside the gene matches: 5. Germline V gives CDR1 SGDLS, CDR2 YYNGEE. The CDR3 covers 14 residues.

This clone was seen just once. The J gene is TRBJ1-1, the V gene TRBV5-1; 10 bases are shared with TRBD1. Germline V lookup: CDR1 SGHRS, CDR2 YFSETQ. V shed 4 bases and J 3 bases; nucleotides not matched to a gene: 6. The CDR3 extends over 15 amino acids. The CDR3 DNA reads as TGCGCCAGCAGCCCATCCGGGACAGGGGACACTGAAGCTTTCTTT. This codes for CASSPSGTGDTEAFF.

This chain uses TRBV6-5 with TRBJ1-5; no clear D. Trimming removed 0 bases at V and 0 bases at J, with 6 bases between. The CDR3 is made up of 15 amino acids. CDR1 and CDR2 (germline): MNHEY, SVGAGI. The CDR3 loop is CASSYSRDSNQPQHF. CDR3 DNA: TGTGCCAGCAGTTACTCTCGGGATAGCAATCAGCCCCAGCATTTT.

The chain couples TRBV5-1 to TRBJ2-3; maybe TRBD1 (6 bases). Germline values: CDR1 SGHRS, CDR2 YFSETQ. CDR3 length: 13 residues. Trimming took off 6 bases at V and 3 bases at J, with 11 bases between the two ends. The CDR3 spells CASKGVGTDTQYF. The CDR3 nucleotides read TGCGCCAGCAAGGGGGTGGGGACAGATACGCAGTATTTT.

This rearrangement joins TRBV7-3 to TRBJ2-7; 11 bases line up with TRBD2. This CDR3 spans 13 amino acids. V lost 3 bases, J lost 6 bases, and 1 base stayed unmatched. The V gene's germline CDR1 is SGHTA and CDR2 FQGTGA. CDR3 in DNA: TGTGCCAGCAGCTTCGGACTAGCGGGCGAGCAGTACTTC. This translates into CASSFGLAGEQYF.

In its sample, this clone was seen a few times. The chain combines TRBV2 with TRBJ1-3; D unresolved. The V gene's germline CDR1 is SNHLY and CDR2 FYNNEI. The CDR3 has 15 amino acids. V was shortened by 4 bases and J by 2 bases, with 12 bases between the two germline ends. The CDR3 sequence is CASSGPRPAGNTIYF. DNA of the CDR3: TGTGCCAGCAGTGGGCCGAGGCCGGCTGGAAACACCATATATTTT.